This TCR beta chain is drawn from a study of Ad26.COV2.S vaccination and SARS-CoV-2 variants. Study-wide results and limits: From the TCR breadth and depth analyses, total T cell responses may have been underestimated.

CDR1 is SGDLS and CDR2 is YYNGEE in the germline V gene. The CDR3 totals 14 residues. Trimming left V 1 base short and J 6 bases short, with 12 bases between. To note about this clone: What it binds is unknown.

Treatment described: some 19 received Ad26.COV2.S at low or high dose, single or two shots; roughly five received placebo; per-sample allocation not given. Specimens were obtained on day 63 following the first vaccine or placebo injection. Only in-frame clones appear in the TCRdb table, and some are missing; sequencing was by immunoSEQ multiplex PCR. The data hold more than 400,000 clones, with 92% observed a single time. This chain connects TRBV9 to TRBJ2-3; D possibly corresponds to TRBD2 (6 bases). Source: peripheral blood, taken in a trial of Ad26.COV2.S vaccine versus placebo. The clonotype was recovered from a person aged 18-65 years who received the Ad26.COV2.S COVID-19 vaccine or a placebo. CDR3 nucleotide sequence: TGTGCCAGCAGCGTACGGGGGACCCAGGATACGCAGTATTTT. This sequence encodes CASSVRGTQDTQYF.